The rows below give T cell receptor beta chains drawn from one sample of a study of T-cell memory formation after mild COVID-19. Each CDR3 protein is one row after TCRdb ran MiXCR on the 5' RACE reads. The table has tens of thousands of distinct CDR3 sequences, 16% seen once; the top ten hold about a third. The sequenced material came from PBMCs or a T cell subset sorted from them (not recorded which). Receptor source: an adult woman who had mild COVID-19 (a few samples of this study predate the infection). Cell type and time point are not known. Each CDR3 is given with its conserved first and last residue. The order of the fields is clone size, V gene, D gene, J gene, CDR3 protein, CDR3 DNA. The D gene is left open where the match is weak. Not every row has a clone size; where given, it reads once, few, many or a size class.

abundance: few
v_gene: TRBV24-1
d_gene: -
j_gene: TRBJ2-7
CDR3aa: CATSGTESSYEQYF
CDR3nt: TGTGCCACCAGTGGAACAGAGAGCTCCTACGAGCAGTACTTC

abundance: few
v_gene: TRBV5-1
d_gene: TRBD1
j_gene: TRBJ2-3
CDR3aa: CASSSSGQGLPDTQYF
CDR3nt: TGCGCCAGCAGCTCGTCGGGACAGGGTTTACCAGATACGCAGTATTTT

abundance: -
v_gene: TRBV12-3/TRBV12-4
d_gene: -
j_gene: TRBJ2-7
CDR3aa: CASRPPTGFYEQYF
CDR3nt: TGTGCCAGCAGACCGCCAACAGGGTTCTACGAGCAGTACTTC

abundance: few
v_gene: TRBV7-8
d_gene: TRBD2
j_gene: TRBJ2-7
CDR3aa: CASSGPGLAGYEQYF
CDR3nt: TGTGCCAGCAGCGGACCGGGACTAGCGGGCTACGAGCAGTACTTC

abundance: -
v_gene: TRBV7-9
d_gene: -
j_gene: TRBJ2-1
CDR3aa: CASSLEGGAPDEQFF
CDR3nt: TGTGCCAGCAGCCTTGAAGGGGGGGCACCCGATGAGCAGTTCTTC

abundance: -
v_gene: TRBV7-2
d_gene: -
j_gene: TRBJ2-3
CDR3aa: CASSLVRDLSGAPTDTQYF
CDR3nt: TGTGCCAGCAGCTTAGTACGGGACCTTTCGGGGGCGCCCACAGATACGCAGTATTTT

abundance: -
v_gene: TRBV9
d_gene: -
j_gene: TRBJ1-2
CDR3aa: CASSPRQVLWHREGYTF
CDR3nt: TGTGCCAGCAGCCCCCGACAGGTGCTGTGGCACCGGGAAGGCTACACCTTC

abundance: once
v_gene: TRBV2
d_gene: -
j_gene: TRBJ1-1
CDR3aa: CATPSGAAEAFF
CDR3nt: TGTGCCACCCCTTCCGGTGCAGCTGAAGCTTTCTTT

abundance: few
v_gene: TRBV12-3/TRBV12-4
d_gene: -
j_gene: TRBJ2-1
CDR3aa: CASVQGGTYNEQFF
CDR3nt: TGTGCCAGTGTACAGGGAGGGACCTACAATGAGCAGTTCTTC

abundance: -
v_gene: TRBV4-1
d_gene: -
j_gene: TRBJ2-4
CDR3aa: CASSQADLAKNIQYF
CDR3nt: TGCGCCAGCAGCCAGGCGGACTTGGCCAAAAACATTCAGTACTTC

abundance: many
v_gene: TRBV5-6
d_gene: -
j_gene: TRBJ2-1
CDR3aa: CASSLGGYNEQFF
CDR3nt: TGTGCCAGCAGCTTGGGCGGTTACAATGAGCAGTTCTTC

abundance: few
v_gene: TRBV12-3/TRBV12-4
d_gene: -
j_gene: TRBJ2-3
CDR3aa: CASSLGTTSTDTQYF
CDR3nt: TGTGCCAGCAGTTTAGGGACAACTAGCACAGATACGCAGTATTTT

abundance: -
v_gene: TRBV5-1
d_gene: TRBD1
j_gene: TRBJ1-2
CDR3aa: CASSLSPGRGPDGYTF
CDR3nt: TGCGCCAGCAGCTTGAGTCCCGGCAGGGGGCCTGATGGCTACACCTTC

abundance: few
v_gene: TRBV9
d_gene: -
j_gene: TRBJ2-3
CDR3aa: CASRPVLGTDTQYF
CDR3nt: TGTGCCAGCCGACCAGTCCTCGGCACAGATACGCAGTATTTT

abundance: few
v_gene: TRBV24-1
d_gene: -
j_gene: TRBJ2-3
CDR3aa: CATSSTNRDSTDTQYF
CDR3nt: TGTGCCACCAGTTCCACCAACCGGGACAGCACAGATACGCAGTATTTT

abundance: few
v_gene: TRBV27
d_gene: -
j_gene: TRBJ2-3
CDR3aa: CASSPPSVQGTDTQYF
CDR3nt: TGTGCCAGCAGTCCCCCTAGCGTTCAGGGCACAGATACGCAGTATTTT

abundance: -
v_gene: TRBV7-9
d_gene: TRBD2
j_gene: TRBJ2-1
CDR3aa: CASSPLRTSGYALEQFF
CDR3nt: TGTGCCAGCAGCCCCTTAAGGACTAGCGGCTACGCCCTTGAGCAGTTCTTC

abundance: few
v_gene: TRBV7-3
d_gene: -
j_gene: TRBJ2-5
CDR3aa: CASSLTSASGETQYF
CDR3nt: TGTGCCAGCAGCTTAACCTCAGCTTCGGGGGAGACCCAGTACTTC

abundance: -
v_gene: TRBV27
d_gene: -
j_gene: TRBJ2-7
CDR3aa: CASSLSAGNEQYF
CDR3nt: TGTGCCAGCAGTTTATCGGCAGGGAACGAGCAGTACTTC

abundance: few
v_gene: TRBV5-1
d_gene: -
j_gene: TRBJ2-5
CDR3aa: CASSSTEYQETQYF
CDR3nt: TGCGCCAGCAGTTCTACAGAGTACCAAGAGACCCAGTACTTC

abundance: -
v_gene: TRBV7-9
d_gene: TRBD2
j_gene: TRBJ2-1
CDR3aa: CASSPTSGDYNEQFF
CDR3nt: TGTGCCAGCAGCCCGACTAGCGGGGACTACAATGAGCAGTTCTTC

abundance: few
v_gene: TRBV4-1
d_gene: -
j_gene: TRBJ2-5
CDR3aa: CASSGPRTAAETQYF
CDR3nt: TGCGCCAGCAGCGGTCCTCGGACGGCCGCAGAGACCCAGTACTTC

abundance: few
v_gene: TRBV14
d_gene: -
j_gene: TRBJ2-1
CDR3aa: CASSPWGGNNEQFF
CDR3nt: TGTGCCAGCAGCCCTTGGGGTGGAAACAATGAGCAGTTCTTC

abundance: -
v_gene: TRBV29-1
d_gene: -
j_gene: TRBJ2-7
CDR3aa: CSVVGPAGAHEQYF
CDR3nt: TGCAGCGTCGTGGGTCCCGCAGGGGCCCACGAGCAGTACTTC

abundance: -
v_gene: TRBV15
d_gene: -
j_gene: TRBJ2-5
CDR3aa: CATSRDQSGSETQYF
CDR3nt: TGTGCCACCAGCAGAGATCAGTCGGGGAGTGAGACCCAGTACTTC

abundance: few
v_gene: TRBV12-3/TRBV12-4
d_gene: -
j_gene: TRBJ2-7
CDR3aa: CASSLELWGYEQYF
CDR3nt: TGTGCCAGCAGTTTAGAGCTCTGGGGCTACGAGCAGTACTTC

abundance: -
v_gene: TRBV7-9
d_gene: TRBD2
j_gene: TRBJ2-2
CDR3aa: CASSPAPGTSGSDTGELFF
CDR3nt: TGTGCCAGCAGCCCGGCCCCCGGGACTAGCGGGAGCGACACCGGGGAGCTGTTTTTT

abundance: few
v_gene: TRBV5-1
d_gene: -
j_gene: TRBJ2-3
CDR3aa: CASSFEDRRSTDTQYF
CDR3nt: TGCGCCAGCAGCTTCGAAGACAGACGAAGCACAGATACGCAGTATTTT

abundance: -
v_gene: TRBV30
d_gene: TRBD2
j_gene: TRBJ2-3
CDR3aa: CAWKAGGDADTQYF
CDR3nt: TGTGCCTGGAAGGCGGGAGGAGATGCAGATACGCAGTATTTT

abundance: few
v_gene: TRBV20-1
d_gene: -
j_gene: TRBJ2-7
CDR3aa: CSARDLEQISYEQYF
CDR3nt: TGCAGTGCTAGAGATTTAGAACAGATCTCCTACGAGCAGTACTTC

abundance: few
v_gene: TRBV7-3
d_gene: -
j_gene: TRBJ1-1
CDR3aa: CASSLGGGTPEAFF
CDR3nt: TGTGCCAGCAGCTTGGGGGGTGGGACCCCTGAAGCTTTCTTT

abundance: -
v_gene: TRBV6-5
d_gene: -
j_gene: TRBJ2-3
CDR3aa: CASSYGATTQYF
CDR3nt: TGTGCCAGCAGTTACGGGGCGACTACGCAGTATTTT

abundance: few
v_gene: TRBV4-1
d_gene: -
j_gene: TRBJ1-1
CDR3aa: CASLSGNTEAFF
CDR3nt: TGCGCCAGCCTTAGTGGGAACACTGAAGCTTTCTTT

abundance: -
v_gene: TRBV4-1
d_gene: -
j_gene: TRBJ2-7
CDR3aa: CASSQEGGSFYEQYF
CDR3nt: TGCGCCAGCAGCCAAGAAGGGGGAAGTTTCTACGAGCAGTACTTC

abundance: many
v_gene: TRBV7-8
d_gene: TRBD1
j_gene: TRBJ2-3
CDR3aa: CASSPSYRQGEDTQYF
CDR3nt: TGTGCCAGCAGCCCATCCTACCGACAGGGTGAAGATACGCAGTATTTT

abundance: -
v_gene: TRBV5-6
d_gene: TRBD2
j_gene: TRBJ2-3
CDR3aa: CASSSRTSGITDTQYF
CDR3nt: TGTGCCAGCAGCTCTAGGACTAGCGGGATAACAGATACGCAGTATTTT

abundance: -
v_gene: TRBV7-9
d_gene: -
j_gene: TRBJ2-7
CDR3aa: CASSFSNSDEQYF
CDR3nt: TGTGCCAGCAGCTTTAGTAACAGCGACGAGCAGTACTTC

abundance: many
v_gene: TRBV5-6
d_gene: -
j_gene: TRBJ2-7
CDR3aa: CASSESYEQYF
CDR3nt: TGTGCCAGCAGCGAAAGCTACGAGCAGTACTTC

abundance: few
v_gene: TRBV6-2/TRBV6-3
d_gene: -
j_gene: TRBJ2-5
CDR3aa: CASSHNYQETQYF
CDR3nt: TGTGCCAGCAGTCATAACTACCAAGAGACCCAGTACTTC

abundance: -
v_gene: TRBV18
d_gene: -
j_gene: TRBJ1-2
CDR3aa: CASSQEVADYGYTF
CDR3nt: TGTGCCAGCTCACAGGAGGTGGCGGACTATGGCTACACCTTC

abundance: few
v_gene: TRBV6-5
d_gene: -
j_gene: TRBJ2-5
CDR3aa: CASSIGIQETQYF
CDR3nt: TGTGCCAGCAGTATCGGGATCCAAGAGACCCAGTACTTC

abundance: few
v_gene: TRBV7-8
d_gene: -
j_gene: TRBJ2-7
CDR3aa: CASSLAGQTYEQYF
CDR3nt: TGTGCCAGCAGCTTAGCCGGGCAGACCTACGAGCAGTACTTC

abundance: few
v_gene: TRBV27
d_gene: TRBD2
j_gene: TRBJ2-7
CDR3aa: CASSSNRLAGPYEQYF
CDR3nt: TGTGCCAGCAGTTCTAATCGACTAGCGGGGCCCTACGAGCAGTACTTC

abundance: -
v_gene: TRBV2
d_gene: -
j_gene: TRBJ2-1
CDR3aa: CASRENSLSEQFF
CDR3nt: TGTGCCAGCAGAGAAAACAGTTTATCCGAGCAGTTCTTC

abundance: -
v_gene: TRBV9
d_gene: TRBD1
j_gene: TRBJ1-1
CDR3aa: CASSTPDRGLTEAFF
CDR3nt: TGTGCCAGCAGCACACCTGACAGGGGGCTCACTGAAGCTTTCTTT